The clone carrying this T cell receptor (beta chain) showed up just a few times. TCR beta CDR3 sequences were amplified from RNA transcripts. During a first-round RT-PCR of the TCR CDR3, the HTBI primer set was used. TCRdb recomputed calls from the multiplex PCR reads with MiXCR, one row per CDR3 protein. The sample lists some 720,000 distinct CDR3 sequences, around 15% seen once, with under 10% in the top ten. The data derive from a study of T cells in Graves' hyperthyroidism and ophthalmopathy. Turning to the study itself: Before any treatment, at initial diagnosis, peripheral blood was collected.

PBMCs stemmed from approximately 9.1 ml fresh peripheral blood. Trimming took off 5 bases at V and 8 bases at J, with 15 bases between the two ends. The germline V gene encodes CDR1 LGHNT and CDR2 FRNRAP. The CDR3 spans 13 residues. Source material: blood. This clonotype was sampled from a man younger than 35 with Graves' hyperthyroidism. V gene TRBV12-5 combines with J gene TRBJ1-2, with D possibly TRBD1 on 6 matching bases. The CDR3 region has the DNA TGTGCTAGTGGTCCCCCGACAGGCTTCGGCTACACCTTC. It yields the protein CASGPPTGFGYTF.